This T cell receptor beta chain was identified in a study of blood T cell repertoires in COVID-19. On the study more broadly: The United States, Italy and Spain were the sources of the acute and convalescent COVID-19 samples. PBMCs, B-cell-depleted T cells, or T cells were the source of the cDNA or gDNA that made up the material.

In the original workflow: Counts of nucleated cells, estimated from reference gene primer amplification, were obtained. Sequencing used immunoSEQ multiplex PCR; TCRdb keeps in-frame clones, though not all of them. V and J calls and clone size are given by that table; D and trimming were obtained from the DNA. The sample lists around 270,000 clones, 80% to 90% occurring once. The sample taken for sequencing was peripheral blood. The receptor was isolated from a man aged 40-49 years with acute or convalescent COVID-19.

The CDR3 protein is CASIRASGGPDTQYF. The CDR3 DNA follows: TGTGCCAGCATCAGGGCTAGCGGGGGCCCAGATACGCAGTATTTT. The chain employs TRBV6-5 and TRBJ2-3; TRBD2 aligns across 10 bases. V shed 7 bases and J 4 bases; nucleotides not matched to a gene: 8. The CDR3 is made up of 15 amino acids. CDR1 is MNHEY and CDR2 is SVGAGI in the germline V gene.